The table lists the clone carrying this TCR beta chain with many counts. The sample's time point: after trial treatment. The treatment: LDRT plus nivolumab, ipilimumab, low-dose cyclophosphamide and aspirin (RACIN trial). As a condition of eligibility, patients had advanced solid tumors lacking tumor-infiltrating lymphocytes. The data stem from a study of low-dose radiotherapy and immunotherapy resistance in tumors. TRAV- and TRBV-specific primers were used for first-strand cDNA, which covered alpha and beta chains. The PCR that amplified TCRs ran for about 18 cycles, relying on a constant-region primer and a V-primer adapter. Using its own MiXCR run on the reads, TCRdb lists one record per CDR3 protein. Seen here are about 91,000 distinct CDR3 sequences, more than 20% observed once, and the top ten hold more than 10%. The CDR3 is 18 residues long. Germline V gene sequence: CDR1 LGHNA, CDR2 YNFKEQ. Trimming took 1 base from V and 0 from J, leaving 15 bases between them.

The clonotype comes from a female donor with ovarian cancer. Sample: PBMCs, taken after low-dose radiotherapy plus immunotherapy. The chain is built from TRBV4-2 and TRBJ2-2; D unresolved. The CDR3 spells CASSQGPRSKSNTGELFF. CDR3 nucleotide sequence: TGTGCCAGCAGCCAAGGTCCGCGATCCAAATCGAACACCGGGGAGCTGTTTTTT.